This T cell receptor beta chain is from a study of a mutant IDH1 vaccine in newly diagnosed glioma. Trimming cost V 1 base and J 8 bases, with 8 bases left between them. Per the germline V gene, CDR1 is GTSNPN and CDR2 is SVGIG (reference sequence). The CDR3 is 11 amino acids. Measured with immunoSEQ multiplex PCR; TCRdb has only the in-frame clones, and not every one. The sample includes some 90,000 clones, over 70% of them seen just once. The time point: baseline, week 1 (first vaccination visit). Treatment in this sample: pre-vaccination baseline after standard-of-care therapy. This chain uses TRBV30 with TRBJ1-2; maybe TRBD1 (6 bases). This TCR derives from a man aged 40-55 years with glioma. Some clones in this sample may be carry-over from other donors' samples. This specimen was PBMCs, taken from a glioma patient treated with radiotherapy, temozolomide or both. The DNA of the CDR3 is TGTGCCTGGAGTGGGGGGGGCGGCTACACCTTC. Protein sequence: CAWSGGGGYTF.